This TCR beta chain comes out of a study of read filtering for tumor transcriptome and immune sequencing. Study-level results: Dropping single-read clonotypes raised IR-seq and RNA-seq shared-clonotype correlation. The CD138-negative fraction was mixed bone marrow immune cells, not pure T cells.

The table lists this clonotype with a few counts. What it recognizes is unknown. Molecular barcoded adaptors covering alpha/delta and beta/gamma chains were used on roughly 400 ng RNA. TCRdb itself ran the reads through MiXCR, one entry per CDR3 protein. The data contain around 25,000 distinct CDR3 sequences, roughly 23% of them seen just once; the ten biggest clones take up around 52%. CDR1 is LNHDA and CDR2 is SQIVND in the germline V gene (reference sequence). This CDR3 is built from 16 residues. Trimming removed 6 bases from V and 3 bases from J; junction bases left unmatched: 7. This clonotype was obtained from a donor at least 40 years old with multiple myeloma. The V gene is TRBV19, the J gene TRBJ2-3; 12 positions agree with TRBD2. The sequenced sample consisted of a population of CD138-negative cells sorted from bone marrow. The CDR3 region has the DNA TGTGCCAGTAGGTCGGGACTAGCGGGTTTTACAGATACGCAGTATTTT. Amino acid sequence: CASRSGLAGFTDTQYF.